These T cell receptor beta chains were read from a single sample in a study of graft-versus-host responses after intestinal transplantation. Here immunoSEQ multiplex PCR was the method, and the copy in TCRdb shows in-frame clones only, minus some. The sample includes roughly 14,000 clones, almost 30% of them seen just once. The sequencing used alloreactive CD4+ T cells from a mixed lymphocyte reaction culture, collected before intestinal transplant. The receptors were gathered from a human patient who received an intestinal transplant. The CDR3 runs from the conserved cysteine through the conserved F or W. Fields, in order: CDR3 protein, CDR3 DNA, clone size, D gene, J gene, V gene. D genes are given only for firm matches. Rows give clone size only sometimes, using once, few, many, or a class for an expanded clone.

CASSLRDQPQHF	TGTGCCAGCTCACTGCGAGATCAGCCCCAGCATTTT	.	.	TRBJ1-5	TRBV18
CASSPPSGLAGRTEAFF	TGTGCCAGCTCACCACCGTCGGGGCTAGCAGGTAGAACTGAAGCTTTCTTT	.	.	TRBJ1-1	TRBV18
CAGSRDNEQFF	TGTGCCGGATCTAGGGACAATGAGCAGTTCTTC	few	.	TRBJ2-1	TRBV5-3
CASSAGRGDYEQYF	TGTGCCAGCAGCGCGGGCAGGGGGGACTACGAGCAGTACTTC	.	.	TRBJ2-7	TRBV4-2
CASSLGSYSPGYTF	TGTGCCAGCAGCTTAGGGTCCTATAGCCCTGGCTACACCTTC	few	.	TRBJ1-2	TRBV11-1
CASSSQSYEQYF	TGTGCCAGCAGCTCTCAGTCCTACGAGCAGTACTTC	.	.	TRBJ2-7	TRBV11-2
CASSLIRTGGRETQYF	TGTGCCAGCAGTTTAATTAGGACAGGGGGCCGTGAGACCCAGTACTTC	.	TRBD1	TRBJ2-5	TRBV27
CASPVISGSSEQYF	TGTGCCAGCCCGGTAATTAGCGGGAGTTCCGAGCAGTACTTC	.	TRBD2	TRBJ2-7	TRBV5-8
CASSVQGANTIYF	TGTGCCAGCAGCGTACAGGGGGCGAACACCATATATTTT	medium-sized	TRBD1	TRBJ1-3	TRBV7-2
CASSFLEGSDQPQHF	TGTGCCAGCAGCTTCCTCGAGGGGTCCGACCAGCCCCAGCATTTT	once	.	TRBJ1-5	TRBV7-6
CASSNYGTGPSYEQYF	TGTGCCAGTAGTAACTACGGGACAGGTCCATCCTACGAGCAGTACTTC	.	TRBD1	TRBJ2-7	TRBV19
CASSVYRVLVQPQHF	TGTGCCAGCAGCGTATACAGGGTTTTAGTACAGCCCCAGCATTTT	few	.	TRBJ1-5	TRBV5-6
CASSLKRNTEAFF	TGTGCCAGCAGCTTAAAACGCAACACTGAAGCTTTCTTT	few	.	TRBJ1-1	TRBV7-8
CASSSGTGGAGANVLTF	TGCGCCAGCAGCTCAGGGACAGGGGGCGCGGGGGCCAACGTCCTGACTTTC	.	TRBD1	TRBJ2-6	TRBV5-1
CAWRLQDLTYEQYF	TGTGCCTGGAGACTACAGGACCTCACCTACGAGCAGTACTTC	.	.	TRBJ2-7	TRBV30
CASSLGGRVPSTDTQYF	TGTGCCAGCAGCTTGGGCGGGAGGGTACCTAGCACAGATACGCAGTATTTT	.	TRBD2	TRBJ2-3	TRBV5-4
CAWSGVPQGFNEKLFF	TGTGCCTGGAGTGGCGTTCCCCAGGGATTTAATGAAAAACTGTTTTTT	.	.	TRBJ1-4	TRBV30
CASSNTPRGYTF	TGTGCCAGCAGTAACACCCCCCGGGGCTACACCTTC	.	.	TRBJ1-2	TRBV6-1
CASRSIGTTDEQFF	TGTGCCAGCAGATCTATCGGGACTACCGATGAGCAGTTCTTC	.	TRBD2	TRBJ2-1	TRBV5-4
CAWRQGATNQPQHF	TGTGCCTGGAGACAGGGGGCGACAAATCAGCCCCAGCATTTT	few	TRBD1	TRBJ1-5	TRBV30
CSASEYGYTF	TGCAGTGCTAGCGAGTATGGCTACACCTTC	few	.	TRBJ1-2	TRBV20-1
CASSSQGVTNEKLFF	TGTGCCAGCAGCTCCCAAGGGGTGACTAATGAAAAACTGTTTTTT	.	.	TRBJ1-4	TRBV11-2
CASSPNPRGNEQFF	TGTGCCAGCAGCCCCAACCCCCGGGGCAATGAGCAGTTCTTC	few	.	TRBJ2-1	TRBV11-2
CASSLSFSYEQYF	TGTGCCAGCAGCTTAAGTTTCTCCTACGAGCAGTACTTC	few	.	TRBJ2-7	TRBV7-2
CASSSDPAGYEQYF	TGTGCCAGCAGTTCGGACCCGGCGGGCTACGAGCAGTACTTC	few	.	TRBJ2-7	TRBV11-2
CASSVLRPLQNYEQYF	TGTGCCAGCAGCGTGCTTCGGCCGCTGCAAAACTACGAGCAGTACTTC	medium-sized	.	TRBJ2-7	TRBV7-9
CAIKVTSGSSYEQYF	TGTGCCATCAAGGTAACTAGCGGGAGCTCCTACGAGCAGTACTTC	.	TRBD2	TRBJ2-7	TRBV10-3
CAWSRGSGGNTIYF	TGTGCCTGGAGCCGGGGGTCCGGTGGAAACACCATATATTTT	medium-sized	.	TRBJ1-3	TRBV30
CASRGLWQFNQPQHF	TGTGCCAGCAGGGGACTCTGGCAGTTCAATCAGCCCCAGCATTTT	.	.	TRBJ1-5	TRBV6-1
CASSMSGPDTNYGYTF	TGTGCCAGTAGTATGTCAGGGCCTGATACTAACTATGGCTACACCTTC	.	.	TRBJ1-2	TRBV19
CASSPTGHGNTIYF	TGTGCTAGCAGTCCGACAGGGCATGGAAACACCATATATTTT	.	TRBD1	TRBJ1-3	TRBV7-3
CASSKRQGRGTEAFF	TGTGCCAGCAGTAAGCGACAGGGGCGAGGGACTGAAGCTTTCTTT	.	TRBD1	TRBJ1-1	TRBV6-6
CASSLPPGAGRYNEQFF	TGTGCCAGCAGCTTACCACCGGGAGCGGGAAGATACAATGAGCAGTTCTTC	.	TRBD2	TRBJ2-1	TRBV11-2
CASSFRSLNQNIQYF	TGTGCCAGCAGTTTCAGGTCCCTCAACCAAAACATTCAGTACTTC	few	.	TRBJ2-4	TRBV28
CAGSYPLSRGTYEQYF	TGTGCCGGCAGTTACCCACTTAGCCGGGGGACCTACGAGCAGTACTTC	.	.	TRBJ2-7	TRBV6-6
CASSGTGVLHEQYF	TGTGCCAGCTCCGGGACAGGGGTCCTCCACGAGCAGTACTTC	.	TRBD1	TRBJ2-7	TRBV6-5
CASKTGSNQPQHF	TGTGCCAGCAAAACAGGGAGCAATCAGCCCCAGCATTTT	.	.	TRBJ1-5	TRBV28
CASSLGGARETQYF	TGTGCCAGCAGCTTAGGCGGAGCCCGGGAGACCCAGTACTTC	.	.	TRBJ2-5	TRBV7-2
CASSLRDSKFF	TGCGCCAGCAGCTTACGAGACTCCAAGTTCTTC	few	.	TRBJ2-1	TRBV5-1
CASSFGGTEAFF	TGTGCCAGCAGTTTCGGGGGAACTGAAGCTTTCTTT	.	.	TRBJ1-1	TRBV28
CASSRDPRPTMNTEAFF	TGTGCCAGCAGTCGGGACCCCAGGCCCACCATGAACACTGAAGCTTTCTTT	once	.	TRBJ1-1	TRBV27
CASSSRRQGNTGELFF	TGTGCCAGCAGTTCCCGCAGACAGGGGAACACCGGGGAGCTGTTTTTT	few	TRBD1	TRBJ2-2	TRBV6-9
CASSLGTSGGPDTQYF	TGCGCCAGCAGCCTCGGGACTAGCGGGGGACCAGATACGCAGTATTTT	.	TRBD2	TRBJ2-3	TRBV5-1
CSASAREQYF	TGCAGTGCTAGTGCGCGGGAGCAGTACTTC	few	.	TRBJ2-7	TRBV20-1
CAWTYRGGYTF	TGTGCCTGGACTTACAGGGGTGGCTACACCTTC	.	TRBD1	TRBJ1-2	TRBV30
CASSQDPNPEGAFF	TGCGCCAGCAGCCAAGATCCGAACCCCGAGGGAGCTTTCTTT	.	.	TRBJ1-1	TRBV4-3
CASSTRQITNEKLFF	TGTGCCAGTAGTACCCGACAGATAACTAATGAAAAACTGTTTTTT	few	.	TRBJ1-4	TRBV19
CASSLGTGGRLTEAFF	TGCGCCAGCAGCCTCGGGACAGGGGGAAGACTCACTGAAGCTTTCTTT	few	TRBD1	TRBJ1-1	TRBV5-1
CASSVQETQYF	TGTGCCAGCAGCGTACAAGAGACCCAGTACTTC	few	.	TRBJ2-5	TRBV7-2
CASSEPRPNTGELFF	TGTGCCAGCAGTGAACCGCGCCCGAACACCGGGGAGCTGTTTTTT	.	.	TRBJ2-2	TRBV25-1
CASSLVGGNSNQPQHF	TGTGCCAGCAGCTTAGTGGGAGGTAATAGCAATCAGCCCCAGCATTTT	few	.	TRBJ1-5	TRBV11-3
CASTRGYEQYF	TGTGCCAGCACCCGGGGCTACGAGCAGTACTTC	medium-sized	.	TRBJ2-7	TRBV6-5
CATSRDLGGLGGETQYF	TGTGCCACCAGCAGAGATTTAGGGGGACTAGGGGGAGAGACCCAGTACTTC	.	TRBD2	TRBJ2-5	TRBV15
CAGSFRDQETQYF	TGTGCCGGCAGCTTCCGGGATCAAGAGACCCAGTACTTC	few	.	TRBJ2-5	TRBV7-2